This T cell receptor beta chain was sequenced for a study of graft-versus-host responses after intestinal transplantation. Whole-study context: Each recipient received a multivisceral, liver-intestinal, or isolated intestinal graft. Study-wide findings and caveats: The recipient marrow held GvH clones, and some of them showed up first in ileum or blood.

Germline lookup yields CDR1 KGHSH and CDR2 LQKENI. Trimming took 0 bases from V and 3 from J; bases not matched to a gene: 2. This CDR3 has 15 residues. Some clones are missing from TCRdb's copy, which holds only in-frame ones; the method was immunoSEQ multiplex PCR. Of about 89,000 clones listed, around 93% are singletons. This clone is a singleton in its sample. Its antigen is not known. The TCR was taken from a human donor who received an intestinal transplant. The source material was unstimulated CD8+ T cells sorted from spleen or lymph node cells, sampled before intestinal transplant. This rearrangement joins TRBV18 to TRBJ2-1; 7 bases line up with TRBD2. The CDR3 bases are TGTGCCAGCTCACCACCAAGCGGGGACTACAATGAGCAGTTCTTC. Its translation is CASSPPSGDYNEQFF. Full variable domain (remainder filled in from reference TRBV18 and TRBJ2-1): NAGVMQNPRHLVRRRGQEARLRCSPMKGHSHVYWYRQLPEEGLKFMVYLQKENIIDESGMPKERFSAEFPKEGPSILRIQQVVRGDSAAYFCASSPPSGDYNEQFFGPGTRLTVL.